This entry lists 28 T cell receptor beta chains sequenced from one sample in a study of shared clonotypes between healthy human individuals. CD45RO-negative CD8 cells positively selected for CCR7 made up the naive population, which excluded terminally differentiated effector memory CD45RA+ cells. Assay: immunoSEQ multiplex PCR; the TCRdb copy retains only in-frame clones and omits some. Of about 820,000 clones listed, about 91% are singletons. Specimen: naive CD8+ T cells sorted from blood. The receptors were gathered from a man in his thirties or forties in good health.

In the case of this clone: Other DNA sequences in this sample translate to the same CDR3. The chain recombines TRBV27 with TRBJ2-7, with 9 positions matching TRBD1. The CDR3 sequence is 13 residues long. Germline values: CDR1 MNHEY, CDR2 SMNVEV (reference sequence). V was pared by 9 bases and J by 0 bases, with 3 bases of the junction left unmatched. CDR3: CASTGQGSYEQYF. CDR3 nucleotide sequence: TGTGCCAGTACGGGACAGGGCTCCTACGAGCAGTACTTC.

This rearrangement joins TRBV28 to TRBJ2-7; D possibly corresponds to TRBD2 (6 bases). V lost 4 bases and J 0 bases, leaving 13 bases between the germline ends. Per the germline V gene, CDR1 is MDHEN and CDR2 is SYDVKM. CDR3 length: 15 residues. CDR3 amino acids: CASSSGTVSSYEQYF. CDR3 sequence (DNA): TGTGCCAGCAGTTCCGGGACTGTGAGCTCCTACGAGCAGTACTTC.

This rearrangement joins TRBV10-3 to TRBJ2-5; 13 nucleotides agree with TRBD2. The V and J ends lost 10 bases and 5 bases, in that order; junction bases with no gene match: 13. Per germline, CDR1 ENHRY and CDR2 SYGVKD. CDR3 length: 16 residues. CDR3 amino acids: CATLPGTSGTAETQYF. The CDR3 bases are TGTGCCACCCTACCAGGGACTAGCGGGACCGCGGAGACCCAGTACTTC.

This chain links TRBV7-9 with TRBJ2-3, with 7 positions matching TRBD2. Looked up from germline, CDR1 is SEHNR and CDR2 is FQNEAQ (reference sequence). V was clipped by 6 bases and J by 2 bases; unmatched bases: 11. The CDR3 is 16 residues long. This chain's CDR3 is CASRPTSPYPTDTQYF. The CDR3 DNA reads TGTGCCAGCAGACCGACTAGCCCCTACCCCACAGATACGCAGTATTTT.

This rearrangement joins TRBV7-9 to TRBJ1-1; 9 bases map to TRBD1. Looked up from germline, CDR1 is SEHNR and CDR2 is FQNEAQ (reference sequence). Germline trimming cut 8 bases from V and 5 bases from J; bases unmatched to any gene: 9. The CDR3 length is 14 residues. The CDR3 DNA reads TGTGCCAGCCGGAGGGGGACAGGGCGGACTGAAGCTTTCTTT. Amino acids: CASRRGTGRTEAFF.

The chain carries TRBV6-1 and TRBJ1-3, with unresolved D. The CDR3 has 14 residues. From germline, CDR1 is MNHNS and CDR2 SASEGT. V dropped 1 base and J dropped 0 bases, with 4 bases sitting between them. This CDR3 reads CASSEDLSGNTIYF. The CDR3 DNA follows: TGTGCCAGCAGTGAAGATCTCTCTGGAAACACCATATATTTT.

The chain recombines TRBV27 with TRBJ2-7; 9 bases are shared with TRBD2. The CDR3 is 14 residues long. The trim removed 5 bases at V and 8 bases at J, leaving 10 bases unmatched. Germline values: CDR1 MNHEY, CDR2 SMNVEV (reference sequence). The CDR3 loop is CASSPSGTSLQQYF. For the CDR3, the DNA is TGTGCCAGCAGTCCCTCCGGGACTAGCTTACAGCAGTACTTC.

The J gene is TRBJ1-4, the V gene TRBV10-3; TRBD1 matches 9 bases. Germline V gene data show CDR1 as ENHRY and CDR2 as SYGVKD. The CDR3 totals 14 residues. The V gene end was trimmed by 5 bases and the J gene end by 5 bases; junction bases not matched to a gene: 3. This chain's CDR3 is CAISTGTGNEKLFF. The CDR3 DNA is TGTGCCATCAGTACCGGGACAGGGAATGAAAAACTGTTTTTT.

The V call is TRBV6-1, the J call TRBJ2-1, with 9 bases fitting TRBD2. J was trimmed by 4 bases and V by 4 bases; bases with no gene match: 5. From germline, CDR1 is MNHNS and CDR2 SASEGT. This CDR3 is 15 amino acids long. The CDR3: CASSVASGEYNEQFF. As DNA, the CDR3 is TGTGCCAGCAGTGTTGCTAGCGGGGAGTACAATGAGCAGTTCTTC.

CDR3 coding DNA: TGCGCCAGCAGCCAAGGCCAGGCTAGCACAGATACGCAGTATTTT. This gives the protein CASSQGQASTDTQYF. V is TRBV4-1 and J is TRBJ2-3; D not certain. Germline V gene sequence: CDR1 MGHRA, CDR2 YSYEKL. The CDR3 runs 15 residues. V was trimmed by 1 base and J by 0 bases, leaving 8 bases between them.

About this clone: The same CDR3 can be traced to other DNA sequences in this sample. This rearrangement joins TRBV9 to TRBJ2-1, with D hard to call. V gave up 0 bases and J gave up 0 bases, with 1 base separating them. The CDR3 is 13 amino acids. CDR1 is SGDLS, CDR2 YYNGEE, per germline. CDR3 sequence: CASSVGSYNEQFF. For the CDR3, the DNA is TGTGCCAGCAGCGTAGGCTCCTACAATGAGCAGTTCTTC.

V and J are TRBV10-2 and TRBJ2-1; 7 nucleotides match TRBD2. Germline CDR1 is WSHSY and CDR2 is SAAADI. V dropped 8 bases and J dropped 4; count of bases not matched to a gene: 11. The CDR3 has 15 amino acids. The CDR3 sequence: CASPSASGFYNEQFF. The CDR3 DNA reads as TGCGCCAGCCCATCTGCTAGCGGTTTTTACAATGAGCAGTTCTTC.

The chain recombines TRBV9 with TRBJ2-3; D is unresolved. There are 13 residues in the CDR3. Germline CDR1 reads SGDLS; CDR2 reads YYNGEE. Trimming cost V 3 bases and J 6 bases, with 11 bases left between them. This CDR3 is CASSGALGDTQYF. In DNA, the CDR3 is TGTGCCAGCAGCGGGGCTCTGGGGGATACGCAGTATTTT.

The chain links TRBV7-9 to TRBJ1-4; TRBD1 matches at 7 bases. CDR1 and CDR2 from the germline V gene are SEHNR and FQNEAQ (reference sequence). The junction had 18 bases not matched to a gene; V was cut back by 5 bases and J by 3 bases. CDR3 length: 19 residues. This chain's CDR3 is CASSPPRGRGIASNEKLFF. The CDR3 coding sequence is TGTGCCAGCAGCCCACCTAGAGGCAGGGGGATCGCATCTAATGAAAAACTGTTTTTT.

This chain links TRBV5-4 with TRBJ2-3; D is ambiguous. The CDR3 has 18 residues. V lost 6 bases to trimming and J lost 2 bases, with 25 bases between them. The V gene's germline CDR1 is SGHNT and CDR2 YYREEE (reference sequence). DNA of the CDR3: TGTGCCAGCACCGGCGGAGTGCAGGTAAACGGCTACACAGATACGCAGTATTTT. The encoded protein is CASTGGVQVNGYTDTQYF.

The genes are TRBV7-8 and TRBJ1-5, with 8 positions matching TRBD1. CDR3 length: 16 amino acids. The V segment lost 0 bases and the J segment 2 bases; nucleotides outside the gene matches: 3. Germline V gene sequence: CDR1 SGHVS, CDR2 FQNEAQ. CDR3 sequence (DNA): TGTGCCAGCAGCTTAGCTCAGACAGGGGGCAATCAGCCCCAGCATTTT. Translation gives CASSLAQTGGNQPQHF.

There are a few counts of this clone. The chain recombines TRBV15 with TRBJ2-7; maybe TRBD1 (5 bases). The germline gives CDR1 LNHNV, CDR2 YYDKDF (reference sequence). V lost 0 bases and J lost 5, with 8 bases in between. The CDR3 totals 13 residues. CDR3 bases: TGTGCCACCAGCAGAGACAGGGCCCACGAGCAGTACTTC. Protein sequence: CATSRDRAHEQYF.

The chain uses TRBV28 and TRBJ2-4; 7 nucleotides line up with TRBD1. Trimming took 1 base from V and 0 from J; bases not matched to a gene: 9. Per germline, CDR1 MDHEN and CDR2 SYDVKM. There are 18 residues in the CDR3. CDR3 sequence (DNA): TGTGCCAGCAGTTTATCTAGGACAGGTAATCGAGCCAAAAACATTCAGTACTTC. Its translation: CASSLSRTGNRAKNIQYF.

The chain employs TRBV6-1 and TRBJ2-7; D unresolved. CDR1 MNHNS and CDR2 SASEGT come from the germline V gene. Between the trimmed V and J ends, which lost 4 bases and 4 bases, there was a span of 8 bases. This CDR3 comprises 12 residues. This CDR3 reads CASSGQPYEQYF. CDR3 DNA: TGTGCCAGCAGTGGCCAACCTTACGAGCAGTACTTC.

This clone has only one observation. The chain uses TRBV7-9 and TRBJ2-1; TRBD2 is a possible D gene (5 bases). Germline assignment: CDR1 SEHNR and CDR2 FQNEAQ (reference sequence). CDR3 size: 15 residues. V lost 5 bases, J lost 4 bases, and 15 bases lay in between. CDR3 residues: CASSRPEGGYNEQFF. In nucleotides, the CDR3 is TGTGCCAGCAGCCGCCCCGAGGGTGGTTACAATGAGCAGTTCTTC.

The chain couples TRBV29-1 to TRBJ2-3; no clear D. The V end was cut by 1 base, the J end by 4 bases, with 15 bases between. There are 15 residues in the CDR3. Germline CDR1 SQVTM, CDR2 ANQGSEA. CDR3 region: CSVEGQDRTPDTQYF. CDR3 sequence (DNA): TGCAGCGTTGAAGGGCAGGACCGAACTCCAGATACGCAGTATTTT.

The rearrangement uses TRBV29-1 and TRBJ1-1, with D hard to call. CDR3 length equals 13 residues. Germline V gene data show CDR1 as SQVTM and CDR2 as ANQGSEA. V was pared by 5 bases and J by 1 base, with 11 bases between. CDR3 nucleotides: TGCAGCGTTACCGGGCCGTCGAACACTGAAGCTTTCTTT. Its translation is CSVTGPSNTEAFF.

The chain carries TRBV30 and TRBJ1-1, with TRBD1 identical over 9 bases. This CDR3 spans 14 amino acids. Per the germline V gene, CDR1 is GTSNPN and CDR2 is SVGIG (reference sequence). V shed 1 base and J 5 bases; nucleotides not matched to a gene: 5. The CDR3 DNA reads TGTGCCTGGAGTGAGGGACAGGGAGGAACTGAAGCTTTCTTT. It codes for CAWSEGQGGTEAFF.

CDR3 nucleotides: TGTGCCAGCAGCGGCCCGGGGGTAGAGACCCAGTACTTC. Translation: CASSGPGVETQYF. The genes are TRBV7-2 and TRBJ2-5, with a weak D call TRBD2 (6 bases). The V end lost 5 bases, the J end lost 4 bases, and 11 bases lay between the germline ends. This CDR3 has 13 amino acids. Germline lookup yields CDR1 SGHTA and CDR2 FQGNSA.

The chain recombines TRBV5-4 with TRBJ2-1; tentatively, D is TRBD2 (6 bases). This CDR3 is built from 14 residues. CDR1 is SGHNT, CDR2 YYREEE, per germline (reference sequence). The germline V and J ends were trimmed by 4 bases and 10 bases, with 18 bases remaining between them. The CDR3 sequence is CASSPERASEEQFF. CDR3 nucleotide sequence: TGTGCCAGCAGCCCCGAGCGGGCTTCTGAAGAGCAGTTCTTC.

J is TRBJ1-1 and V is TRBV5-4; D is uncertain. V lost 0 bases to trimming and J lost 11 bases, with 17 bases between them. The CDR3 extends over 14 amino acids. Germline CDR1 reads SGHNT; CDR2 reads YYREEE (reference sequence). This CDR3 reads CASSLGAVGGEAFF. For the CDR3, the DNA is TGTGCCAGCAGCTTGGGGGCAGTGGGCGGTGAGGCTTTCTTT. Variable domain in full (rest from reference TRBV5-4 and TRBJ1-1): ETGVTQSPTHLIKTRGQQVTLRCSSQSGHNTVSWYQQALGQGPQFIFQYYREEENGRGNFPPRFSGLQFPNYSSELNVNALELDDSALYLCASSLGAVGGEAFFGQGTRLTVV.

The genes are TRBV6-5 and TRBJ2-3, with 12 bases aligning to TRBD2. This CDR3 is 15 amino acids long. V lost 6 bases and J lost 6; bases outside the gene matches: 7. Per germline, CDR1 MNHEY and CDR2 SVGAGI. CDR3 sequence (DNA): TGTGCCAGCAGCCCCCTAGCGGGAGGGCCGGATACGCAGTATTTT. Its translation is CASSPLAGGPDTQYF.

The rearrangement joins TRBV7-6 to TRBJ2-3, with 13 bases that match TRBD2. Germline lookup yields CDR1 SGHVS and CDR2 FNYEAQ. This CDR3 contains 15 residues. The J segment lost 6 bases and the V segment lost 5 bases, leaving 5 bases of the junction unmatched. CDR3 sequence reads: CASSETSGRSDTQYF. The CDR3 DNA follows: TGTGCCAGCAGCGAGACTAGCGGGAGGTCCGATACGCAGTATTTT.